Listed here are 19 T cell receptor beta chains from one sample, sequenced in a study of T cells after somatic rescue of genetic block. Clones were read by immunoSEQ multiplex PCR, and TCRdb kept only the in-frame ones, dropping some. The profile shows some 15,000 clones, around 71% of them singletons. The sample consisted of peripheral blood mononuclear cells (PBMCs). These receptors all come from a boy between 10 and 17 years old.

This clone has more than one count but fewer than ten. CDR3 amino acids: CASSLEAEPNYGYTF. CDR3 sequence (DNA): TGTGCCAGCAGCTTAGAGGCAGAACCTAACTATGGCTACACCTTC. The rearrangement links TRBV7-3 to TRBJ1-2; D remains ambiguous. Trimming took off 2 bases at V and 0 bases at J, with 10 bases between the two ends. This CDR3 comprises 15 residues. Germline assignment: CDR1 SGHTA and CDR2 FQGTGA.

The chain carries TRBV21-1 and TRBJ2-4; TRBD1, as called in the table, went unchecked against the DNA. TRBV21-1 is annotated as a pseudogene. This CDR3 spans 18 amino acids. The CDR3 region has the DNA TGTGCCAGCAGCAAAGGGCGTCGACAGGGAACCGCCAAAAACATTCAGTACTTC. Protein: CASSKGRRQGTAKNIQYF.

The gene calls are TRBV5-1 and TRBJ2-1, with TRBD2 matching over 8 bases. This CDR3 contains 16 residues. Germline lookup yields CDR1 SGHRS and CDR2 YFSETQ. V trimming: 0 bases; J trimming: 3 bases; junction bases outside the gene matches: 5. The CDR3 DNA reads TGCGCCAGCAGCTTGGCCGCGGGGGGATACTACAATGAGCAGTTCTTC. This translates into CASSLAAGGYYNEQFF. Using reference TRBV5-1 and TRBJ2-1 for the parts outside the CDR3, the full variable domain is KAGVTQTPRYLIKTRGQQVTLSCSPISGHRSVSWYQQTPGQGLQFLFEYFSETQRNKGNFPGRFSGRQFSNSRSEMNVSTLELGDSALYLCASSLAAGGYYNEQFFGPGTRLTVL.

The chain uses TRBV5-1 and TRBJ2-7; weak D call: TRBD2 (6 bases). The germline gives CDR1 SGHRS, CDR2 YFSETQ. V shed 0 bases and J shed 0 bases, with 10 bases lying between them. The CDR3 has 15 residues. As DNA, the CDR3 is TGCGCCAGCAGCTTGGTGGTAGCGGACTCCTACGAGCAGTACTTC. It encodes CASSLVVADSYEQYF. Drawing the rest from reference TRBV5-1 and TRBJ2-7, the complete variable domain is KAGVTQTPRYLIKTRGQQVTLSCSPISGHRSVSWYQQTPGQGLQFLFEYFSETQRNKGNFPGRFSGRQFSNSRSEMNVSTLELGDSALYLCASSLVVADSYEQYFGPGTRLTVT.

This clone occurred once. The chain has TRBV6-1 and TRBJ2-7, with D unresolved. Germline loops: CDR1 MNHNS, CDR2 SASEGT. This CDR3 comprises 13 residues. Trimming shortened V by 5 bases and J by 4 bases, and 12 bases separated the two germline ends. The CDR3 DNA reads as TGTGCCAGCAGTTCAGGTTGGGCGTACGAGCAGTACTTC. It is translated as CASSSGWAYEQYF.

J is TRBJ1-1 and V is TRBV10-1; D not certain. Germline CDR1 and CDR2: WNHNN and SYGVQD (reference sequence). The CDR3 is made up of 13 amino acids. Trimming removed 2 bases at V and 1 base at J, with 5 bases between. CDR3 nucleotides: TGCGCCAGCAGTGAGGGGCAGAACACTGAAGCTTTCTTT. It codes for CASSEGQNTEAFF.

Relative to its sample, this clone is medium-sized (0.01 to 0.1%). This chain links TRBV9 with TRBJ2-7; D is unclear. The CDR3 has 14 amino acids. Germline V gives CDR1 SGDLS, CDR2 YYNGEE. V lost 2 bases to trimming and J lost 2 bases, with 11 bases between them. CDR3 bases: TGTGCCAGCAGCGTTGACCCGGGCGCCTACGAGCAGTACTTC. Its protein product is CASSVDPGAYEQYF. Full variable domain (outside the CDR3, taken from reference TRBV9 and TRBJ2-7): DSGVTQTPKHLITATGQRVTLRCSPRSGDLSVYWYQQSLDQGLQFLIQYYNGEERAKGNILERFSAQQFPDLHSELNLSSLELGDSALYFCASSVDPGAYEQYFGPGTRLTVT.

V is TRBV18 and J is TRBJ1-3; the match to TRBD1 covers 7 bases. The CDR3 has 15 residues. Germline CDR1 is KGHSH and CDR2 is LQKENI. With 3 bases clipped from V and 3 bases from J, the junction kept 5 bases outside the gene matches. This CDR3 is CASSPIQGFGNTIYF. The CDR3 region has the DNA TGTGCCAGCTCACCCATACAGGGGTTTGGAAACACCATATATTTT.

In this sample, this clone turned up many times. This chain connects TRBV20-1 to TRBJ1-2; D not resolved. This CDR3 spans 11 amino acids. V lost 6 bases, J lost 8 bases, and 13 bases lay in between. The germline V gene encodes CDR1 DFQATT and CDR2 SNEGSKA (reference sequence). The CDR3, as DNA: TGCAGTGCCGGCAGGTTTGGGGGCTACACCTTC. It translates to CSAGRFGGYTF.

This chain uses TRBV7-3 with TRBJ2-7, with D maybe TRBD2 (6 bases). Germline loops: CDR1 SGHTA, CDR2 FQGTGA. This CDR3 region has 15 residues. The V end lost 5 bases, the J end lost 3 bases, and 17 bases lay between the germline ends. The CDR3 is CASSLGRRVHYEQYF. CDR3 sequence (DNA): TGTGCCAGCAGCCTCGGCAGGAGGGTACACTACGAGCAGTACTTC.

The chain couples TRBV7-6 to TRBJ2-7; D unclear. The CDR3 is 12 residues long. Germline CDR1 is SGHVS and CDR2 is FNYEAQ. Between the trimmed V and J ends, which lost 2 bases and 2 bases, there was a span of 4 bases. This CDR3 is CASSLSAYEQYF. CDR3 DNA sequence: TGTGCCAGCAGCTTATCAGCCTACGAGCAGTACTTC.

The chain links TRBV19 to TRBJ1-4; tentative D call: TRBD1 (6 bases). Trimming took 3 bases from V and 8 from J, leaving 13 bases between them. Germline V gene sequence: CDR1 LNHDA, CDR2 SQIVND (reference sequence). This CDR3 comprises 14 residues. CDR3 sequence reads: CASSIWTVGEKLFF. In DNA, the CDR3 is TGTGCCAGTAGTATCTGGACAGTCGGAGAAAAACTGTTTTTT.

The chain combines TRBV7-8 with TRBJ1-3; 12 bases match TRBD1. V was clipped by 0 bases and J by 0 bases; unmatched bases: 3. CDR3 length equals 18 residues. CDR1 and CDR2 (germline): SGHVS, FQNEAQ. CDR3 loop: CASSLAGTGGYSGNTIYF. CDR3 DNA: TGTGCCAGCAGCTTAGCGGGGACAGGGGGCTACTCTGGAAACACCATATATTTT.

V usage is TRBV10-3 and J usage is TRBJ1-5; 9 nucleotides match TRBD1. V was clipped by 3 bases and J by 7 bases; unmatched bases: 10. This CDR3 spans 16 amino acids. Looked up from germline, CDR1 is ENHRY and CDR2 is SYGVKD. CDR3 residues: CAISDIATGGSQPQHF. The CDR3, as DNA: TGTGCCATCAGTGATATAGCGACAGGGGGTTCACAGCCCCAGCATTTT.

This clone turned up a few times. The V call is TRBV7-7, the J call TRBJ2-3; 12 bases fit TRBD2. Germline V gene lookup returns CDR1 SSHAT and CDR2 FNYEAQ (reference sequence). The V gene end was trimmed by 2 bases and the J gene end by 5 bases; junction bases not matched to a gene: 14. CDR3 length equals 19 residues. The CDR3 here is CASSLSPRLAGGPGDTQYF. Here the CDR3 DNA reads TGTGCCAGCAGCTTATCGCCCCGGCTAGCGGGGGGGCCCGGAGATACGCAGTATTTT.

To note about this clone: A much larger clone lies a single base off, so this may be a read error. V is TRBV10-3 and J is TRBJ1-1; possible D gene TRBD1, 5 bases. Trimming took 5 bases from V and 4 from J, leaving 11 bases between them. The CDR3 sequence is 13 residues long. The germline V gene has CDR1 ENHRY and CDR2 SYGVKD. The CDR3 bases are TGTGCCATCAGTATCGGGACCTTCACTGAAGCTTTCTTT. Amino acid sequence: CAISIGTFTEAFF.

This clone showed up just a few times. The chain has TRBV7-9 and TRBJ2-7; 9 bases agree with TRBD1. The CDR3 has 14 residues. V was clipped by 1 base and J by 7 bases; unmatched bases: 5. Germline V lookup: CDR1 SEHNR, CDR2 FQNEAQ (reference sequence). The CDR3 loop reads CASSLDRGLREQYF. The CDR3 DNA reads as TGTGCCAGCAGCTTAGACAGGGGGCTAAGAGAGCAGTACTTC.

By its share, this clone is medium-sized. The rearrangement links TRBV27 to TRBJ1-4; 7 bases map to TRBD1. The V gene's germline CDR1 is MNHEY and CDR2 SMNVEV (reference sequence). This CDR3 spans 14 amino acids. Trimming removed 6 bases from V and 7 bases from J; junction bases left unmatched: 8. CDR3 in amino acids: CASSRGTAVEKLFF. The CDR3 DNA is TGTGCCAGCAGCCGCGGGACAGCTGTTGAAAAACTGTTTTTT.

This rearrangement joins TRBV11-1 to TRBJ2-1; 11 bases line up with TRBD1. The CDR3 runs 16 residues. Germline CDR1 reads SGHAT; CDR2 reads FQDESV (reference sequence). Trimming cost V 1 base and J 8 bases; bases outside gene matches: 7. The CDR3, as DNA: TGTGCCAGCAGCTTAGGGGGACAGGGGGTCTTAGATGAGCAGTTCTTC. This sequence encodes CASSLGGQGVLDEQFF. The full variable domain, rest sourced from reference TRBV11-1 and TRBJ2-1, is EAEVAQSPRYKITEKSQAVAFWCDPISGHATLYWYRQILGQGPELLVQFQDESVVDDSQLPKDRFSAERLKGVDSTLKIQPAELGDSAMYLCASSLGGQGVLDEQFFGPGTRLTVL.